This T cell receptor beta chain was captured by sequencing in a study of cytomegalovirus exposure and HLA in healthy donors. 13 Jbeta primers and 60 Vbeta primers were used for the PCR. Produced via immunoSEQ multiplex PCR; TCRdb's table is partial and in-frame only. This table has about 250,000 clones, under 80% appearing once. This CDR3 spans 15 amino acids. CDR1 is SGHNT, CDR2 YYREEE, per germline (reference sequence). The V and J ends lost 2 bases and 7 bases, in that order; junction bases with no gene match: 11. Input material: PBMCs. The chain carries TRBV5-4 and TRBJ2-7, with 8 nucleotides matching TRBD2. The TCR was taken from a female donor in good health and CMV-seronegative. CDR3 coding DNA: TGTGCCAGCAGCTTCCCAAGCGGGGGAGCCGGGGAGCAGTACTTC. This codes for CASSFPSGGAGEQYF. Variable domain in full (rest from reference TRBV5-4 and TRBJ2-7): ETGVTQSPTHLIKTRGQQVTLRCSSQSGHNTVSWYQQALGQGPQFIFQYYREEENGRGNFPPRFSGLQFPNYSSELNVNALELDDSALYLCASSFPSGGAGEQYFGPGTRLTVT.